The sequence of this TCR beta chain was determined in a study of blood T cell repertoires in COVID-19. Study context: Material from acute and convalescent COVID-19 was sourced from the United States, Italy and Spain. From T cells, B-cell-depleted T cells, or PBMCs came the material, which was cDNA or gDNA.

Per the original methods: Estimates of nucleated cell counts were drawn from the amplification of reference gene primers. Measured with immunoSEQ multiplex PCR; TCRdb has only the in-frame clones, and not every one. The DNA gave D and trimming, while V, J and clone size come from that table. The sample has 70,000 or so clones; 85% to 90% are singletons. Source material: peripheral blood. The sequence derives from a man aged 60-69 years with acute or convalescent COVID-19.

CDR3 amino acids: CASSRQGNQPQHF. As DNA, the CDR3 is TGTGCCAGCAGTAGACAGGGGAATCAGCCCCAGCATTTT. The chain links TRBV6-6 to TRBJ1-5, with TRBD1 identical over 8 bases. From germline, CDR1 is MNHNY and CDR2 SVGAGI (reference sequence). The CDR3 contains 13 residues. V gave up 5 bases and J gave up 4 bases; unmatched junction bases: 1.